This T cell receptor beta chain was observed in a study of T cells in narcolepsy. Overall study context: Patients with NT1 or NT2 and healthy control donors were enrolled. Regarding the study as a whole: Same-patient CSF and blood CD4+ T cell clonotypes included HCRT-specific and TRIB2-specific autoreactive ones.

Assay: immunoSEQ multiplex PCR; the TCRdb copy retains only in-frame clones and omits some. The data hold some 22,000 clones, with over 75% observed a single time. The CDR3 totals 16 residues. Germline trimming cut 6 bases from V and 6 bases from J; bases unmatched to any gene: 15. CDR1 and CDR2 from the germline V gene are SQVTM and ANQGSEA. With respect to this clone: No antigen is known for it.

The receptor comes from a human donor in good health. Specimen: memory (CD45RA-) CD4+ T cells from blood. This chain connects TRBV29-1 to TRBJ2-3, with 10 bases identical to TRBD1. As DNA, the CDR3 is TGCAGCGTAGCCGGGACAGGGGTTGATGTGTTGGATACGCAGTATTTT. Translation: CSVAGTGVDVLDTQYF.